Presented here are 8 T cell receptor beta chains from one specimen sequenced in a study of spatial heterogeneity in lung cancer. No antigen has been assigned to these receptors. Overall study results and limits: Tumor mutation counts were tracked by expanded intratumoral alpha and beta TCR counts.

One entry per CDR3 protein results from TCRdb running MiXCR on the 5' RACE reads. The data contain roughly 17,000 distinct CDR3 sequences, 6.5% to 7% of them singletons. Time point denoted: sample taken at primary tumor resection. The specimen was lung tumor tissue, collected at surgery. All receptors come from a female donor with early-stage non-small cell lung cancer.

The sample holds many counts of this clonotype. This chain links TRBV15 with TRBJ2-1; 7 bases align to TRBD2. V was clipped by 1 base and J by 0 bases; unmatched bases: 3. CDR3 length: 16 amino acids. From germline, CDR1 is LNHNV and CDR2 YYDKDF (reference sequence). CDR3 bases: TGTGCCACCAGCAGAGGCGGGGGAACCTCCTACAATGAGCAGTTCTTC. Amino acid sequence: CATSRGGGTSYNEQFF.

As for this clonotype: A much larger clone lies one base from this, so it may be a read error. The rearrangement joins TRBV6-4 to TRBJ1-1; 7 bases match TRBD1. V lost 4 bases to trimming and J lost 4 bases; unmatched junction nucleotides: 3. There are 13 residues in the CDR3. Germline CDR1 is MRHNA and CDR2 is SNTAGT. CDR3 amino acids: CASSAGTATEAFF. In DNA form, the CDR3 reads TGTGCCAGCAGTGCTGGGACAGCCACTGAAGCTTTCTTT.

In its sample, this clonotype was seen a few times. CDR3 residues: CASSQSGGVGNEQFF. CDR3 sequence (DNA): TGTGCCAGCAGCCAATCCGGCGGGGTGGGGAATGAGCAGTTCTTC. The genes are TRBV4-2 and TRBJ2-1, with D perhaps TRBD2 (6 bases). Germline V gene lookup returns CDR1 LGHNA and CDR2 YNFKEQ. This CDR3 has 15 amino acids. V was clipped by 2 bases and J by 7 bases, with 15 bases between them.

The V and J genes are TRBV12-3 or TRBV12-4 and TRBJ1-1, with D tentatively TRBD1 (6 bases). The CDR3 is made up of 16 amino acids. The V gene lost 3 bases and the J gene lost 5 bases, with 19 bases spanning the gap. The CDR3 sequence is CASSFTGAGGKTEAFF. The CDR3 region has the DNA TGTGCCAGCAGTTTTACGGGGGCCGGGGGCAAAACTGAAGCTTTCTTT.

In its sample, this clonotype was seen a few times. The chain joins TRBV7-2 to TRBJ2-3, with 11 bases lining up with TRBD2. V lost 6 bases to trimming and J lost 3 bases; unmatched junction nucleotides: 11. The CDR3 is made up of 17 amino acids. Looked up from germline, CDR1 is SGHTA and CDR2 is FQGNSA. The DNA for the CDR3 is TGTGCCAGCAGATTGGGTAGCGGGGGGGCCTATACAGATACGCAGTATTTT. Translated: CASRLGSGGAYTDTQYF. Combining the CDR3 with reference TRBV7-2 and TRBJ2-3 gives the whole variable domain GAGVSQSPSNKVTEKGKDVELRCDPISGHTALYWYRQSLGQGLEFLIYFQGNSAPDKSGLPSDRFSAERTGGSVSTLTIQRTQQEDSAVYLCASRLGSGGAYTDTQYFGPGTRLTVL.

This clonotype was picked up many times. The CDR3 here is CSARETGMNTEAFF. The DNA of the CDR3 is TGCAGTGCTAGGGAGACAGGGATGAACACTGAAGCTTTCTTT. The genes are TRBV20-1 and TRBJ1-1; 7 bases are a match to TRBD1. This CDR3 comprises 14 residues. Germline V gene lookup returns CDR1 DFQATT and CDR2 SNEGSKA (reference sequence). Trimming removed 3 bases from V and 0 bases from J; junction bases left unmatched: 4.

This clonotype was counted at least ten times. The gene calls are TRBV18 and TRBJ2-3; D could derive from TRBD1 or TRBD2 (5 bases each). Trimming took 3 bases from V and 4 from J, leaving 20 bases between them. Germline-derived CDR1 and CDR2 are KGHSH and LQKENI. The CDR3 covers 17 residues. Here the CDR3 DNA reads TGTGCCAGCTCACCTGGGACCATACTTACTAACGCAGATACGCAGTATTTT. Its protein product is CASSPGTILTNADTQYF.

This clonotype is classed as medium-sized. J is TRBJ1-3 and V is TRBV15; a possible D gene is TRBD1 (5 bases). There are 17 residues in the CDR3. CDR1 and CDR2 (germline): LNHNV, YYDKDF (reference sequence). V was cut by 2 bases and J by 4 bases, with 18 bases left in between. The CDR3 here is CATSRPRLGQGGNTIYF. The CDR3 DNA follows: TGTGCCACCAGCAGACCGCGCCTTGGACAAGGGGGAAACACCATATATTTT.